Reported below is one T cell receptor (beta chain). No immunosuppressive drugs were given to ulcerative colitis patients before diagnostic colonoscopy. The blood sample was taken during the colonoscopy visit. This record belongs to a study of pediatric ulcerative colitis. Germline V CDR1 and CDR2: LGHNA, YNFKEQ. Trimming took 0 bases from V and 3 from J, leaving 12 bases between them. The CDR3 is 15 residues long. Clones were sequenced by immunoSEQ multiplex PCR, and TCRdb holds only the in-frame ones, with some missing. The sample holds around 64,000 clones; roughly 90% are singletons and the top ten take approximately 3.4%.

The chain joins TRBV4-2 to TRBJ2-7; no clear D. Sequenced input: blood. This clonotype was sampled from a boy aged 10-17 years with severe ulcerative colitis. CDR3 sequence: CASSQDRSTLYEQYF. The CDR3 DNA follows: TGTGCCAGCAGCCAAGATAGAAGTACCCTCTACGAGCAGTACTTC.